This record looks at one TCR beta chain sequence and its context. Its antigen is unidentified. Trimming cost V 3 bases and J 9 bases; bases outside gene matches: 12. Per germline, CDR1 MGHRA and CDR2 YSYEKL. This CDR3 contains 16 residues. The study ran its PCR with 60 Vbeta and 13 Jbeta primers. Under the authors' procedure: It was a later analysis that counted some 80 million unique TCR beta chains, of which around 11 million were shared. Sequenced by immunoSEQ multiplex PCR; TCRdb stores in-frame clones only, minus some. The D gene and trimming were derived from the DNA, and the V and J assignments and clone size from that table. The sample comprises some 150,000 clones, 65% to 85% of which are singletons, and about 3.7% rests with the top ten. This sample was included in a study of cytomegalovirus exposure and HLA in healthy donors. In the study overall: Caucasian-associated ancestry cluster membership applied to about 80% of under 450 genotyped donors.

Study observations and caveats: Associated with cytomegalovirus, according to the listing, were fewer than 200 TCR beta chains.

Sequenced sample: PBMCs. V usage is TRBV4-1 and J usage is TRBJ2-5; 11 nucleotides align to TRBD2. The receptor's source is a male donor in good health and CMV-seronegative. The CDR3 bases are TGCGCCAGCAGCCACCCTTTAGCGGGAGGGCCACAGGCCCAGTACTTC. Its translation is CASSHPLAGGPQAQYF.